What follows describes a single T cell receptor beta chain. The record originates from a study of PD-1 blockade in classical Hodgkin lymphoma. The assay was immunoSEQ multiplex PCR, and TCRdb's table has in-frame clones only and misses some. The data hold roughly 16,000 clones, with about nine tenths observed a single time. Germline-derived CDR1 and CDR2 are LNHNV and YYDKDF (reference sequence). The CDR3 is made up of 16 amino acids. With V trimmed by 0 bases and J by 5 bases, 8 bases remained unmatched. The time point is: newly diagnosed, previously untreated cHL patient sample. The J gene is TRBJ1-2, the V gene TRBV15; TRBD1 agrees at 8 bases. This TCR came from a human donor with classical Hodgkin lymphoma. What was sequenced was peripheral blood mononuclear cells (PBMCs). The CDR3 is CATSRDSRTGSYGYTF. CDR3 DNA sequence: TGTGCCACCAGCAGAGATTCAAGGACAGGGTCGTATGGCTACACCTTC.